This paragraph reports one T cell receptor beta chain. Its antigen is unidentified. This specimen comes from a study of cytomegalovirus exposure and HLA in healthy donors. Findings and caveats of the study: V segments that were indistinguishable, TRBV6-2 and TRBV6-3 among them, were omitted from analysis. After further analysis at a later stage, around 17,000 TCR beta sequences were associated with HLA alleles at 0.05 false discovery rate.

Germline V gene data show CDR1 as LGHNT and CDR2 as FRNRAP. This CDR3 has 16 amino acids. The J segment lost 8 bases and the V segment lost 1 base, leaving 10 bases of the junction unmatched. The PCR contained 60 Vbeta and 13 Jbeta primers. The repertoire was sequenced with immunoSEQ multiplex PCR; TCRdb's copy has only in-frame clones and lacks some. Counted here are around 180,000 clones, around four fifths occurring once; the ten biggest clones make up 1.4% to 1.5%. Sequenced material: PBMCs. The sequence was collected from a woman in her thirties in good health and CMV-seropositive. This rearrangement joins TRBV12-5 to TRBJ1-2; 10 positions agree with TRBD1. CDR3: CASGLAVGQGSGGYTF. CDR3 coding DNA: TGTGCTAGTGGTTTGGCCGTGGGACAGGGGAGCGGAGGCTACACCTTC.